This TCR beta chain is drawn from a study of chemoradiotherapy in HPV16-positive cancers. Study-wide context: A couple of HPV16-positive patients' cells yielded candidate HPV-specific clones and common motifs.

Samples were taken several times over chemoradiotherapy. Study conclusions and caveats: In HPV16-positive patients, HPV-responsive T-cell expansion tracked better recurrence-free survival. Candidate HPV-specific clones and E7-related TCR motifs grew in tumor during treatment.

The data were produced by immunoSEQ multiplex PCR, yet TCRdb's version contains in-frame clones alone and is incomplete. The sample shows some 12,000 clones, around 90% of them seen only once. The V end lost 0 bases, the J end lost 7 bases, and 15 bases lay between the germline ends. Germline values: CDR1 GTSNPN, CDR2 SVGIG (reference sequence). The CDR3 is made up of 14 amino acids. About this clone: Its cognate antigen is unknown.

The biological material was taken from a patient who underwent chemoradiotherapy. The chain couples TRBV30 to TRBJ1-2; D not resolved. This clonotype was obtained from a human donor with HPV-associated anogenital cancer. The CDR3 spells CAWSVALALLGYTF. DNA of the CDR3: TGTGCCTGGAGTGTCGCCCTTGCTCTTCTTGGCTACACCTTC.